A selection of T cell receptor beta chains follows, all from one sample in a study of control samples from healthy donors and cancer patients. Measured with immunoSEQ multiplex PCR; TCRdb has only the in-frame clones, and not every one. Among roughly 130,000 clones listed, around 90% were seen once. The sample comprised blood. The receptors shown here come from a man aged 18 to 29 in good health. CDR3s include the opening cysteine and the closing phenylalanine or tryptophan.

V gene	J gene	CDR3 protein
TRBV9	TRBJ1-3	CASSVDLLTGNTIYF
TRBV5-1	TRBJ1-6	CASSLGGGFSPLHF
TRBV28	TRBJ2-2	CASSLGGTDGELFF
TRBV12-5	TRBJ2-2	CASGLELTGELFF
TRBV7-3	TRBJ2-2	CASRIDRGRTGELFF
TRBV5-1	TRBJ1-3	CASSPDSGNTIYF
TRBV27	TRBJ2-4	CASSRGPFDIQYF
TRBV4-1	TRBJ1-6	CASSQVQGLELGGDSPLHF
TRBV27	TRBJ2-7	CASREGGTPVYEQYF
TRBV4-1	TRBJ2-6	CASSQSASGWGGLGANVLTF
TRBV4-1	TRBJ2-2	CASSQPGTATGELFF
TRBV5-1	TRBJ1-1	CASSTRAAGGEAFF
TRBV3-1/TRBV3-2	TRBJ2-5	CASSPGLAGKKYF
TRBV2	TRBJ2-3	CASTYRGTDTQYF
TRBV7-9	TRBJ2-3	CASSLVQGGSTDTQYF
TRBV30	TRBJ1-5	CAWSVDRGQPQHF
TRBV12-3/TRBV12-4	TRBJ1-5	CASSNNQPQHF
TRBV6-5	TRBJ2-5	CASSRQETQYF
TRBV7-2	TRBJ1-4	CASSTQGPGREKLFF
TRBV12-3/TRBV12-4	TRBJ2-3	CASSLNAGDTQYF
TRBV24-1	TRBJ2-5	CATSDYQETQYF
TRBV25-1	TRBJ1-4	CASSEYKRTDALEKLFF
TRBV5-1	TRBJ2-5	CASSQASGGQETQYF
TRBV7-2	TRBJ1-5	CASSLEWYVQGSNQPQHF
TRBV28	TRBJ1-4	CASSARSGYTNEKLFF
TRBV21-1	TRBJ1-2	CASSKLGSFGYTF
TRBV5-8	TRBJ2-2	CASSLVGLTANTGELFF
TRBV12-3/TRBV12-4	TRBJ2-5	CASRGTGGKTQYF
TRBV4-1	TRBJ2-2	CASSKGVGRDTGELFF
TRBV12-3/TRBV12-4	TRBJ2-7	CASSLAGSYEQYF
TRBV2	TRBJ1-1	CARRTTSLNTEAFF
TRBV3-1/TRBV3-2	TRBJ2-1	CASSRDRVNEQFF
TRBV11-2	TRBJ2-5	CASSQGSWTKQETQYF